The 8 T cell receptor beta chains reported below all come from one sample, sequenced in a study of identical twins. Each CDR3 protein is one row after TCRdb ran MiXCR on the 5' RACE reads. This sample yields some 270,000 distinct CDR3 sequences, of which 6.5% to 9.5% are seen a single time; less than 4% belongs to the top ten. This sample also appeared in a second study, on yellow fever vaccine responses in identical twins.

Sequences were obtained from CD8+ T cells sorted from blood. These receptors were taken from a woman under 30 in good health.

This clonotype was counted only a few times. The chain is built from TRBV25-1 and TRBJ2-5; perhaps TRBD1 as D (6 bases). Trimming left V 2 bases short and J 2 bases short, with 15 bases between. Germline V lookup: CDR1 MGHDK, CDR2 SYGVNS. The CDR3 has 16 residues. CDR3 in DNA: TGTGCCAGCAGTGAAACTGTAACAGGGATACAAGAGACCCAGTACTTC. It translates to CASSETVTGIQETQYF.

The chain combines TRBV5-1 with TRBJ2-2; the D is unclear. The CDR3 runs 18 residues. From germline, CDR1 is SGHRS and CDR2 YFSETQ. V was pared by 0 bases and J by 2 bases, with 17 bases between. CDR3 residues: CASSLDPRKKGNTGELFF. As DNA, the CDR3 is TGCGCCAGCAGCTTGGATCCGAGGAAAAAAGGCAACACCGGGGAGCTGTTTTTT.

This clonotype was observed a few times. The chain carries TRBV2 and TRBJ2-1; D uncertain. CDR1 is SNHLY, CDR2 FYNNEI, per germline. The CDR3 is made up of 10 amino acids. The V end lost 7 bases, the J end lost 12 bases, and 10 bases lay between the germline ends. Here the CDR3 reads CASNVNGQFF. The DNA for the CDR3 is TGTGCCAGCAATGTCAACGGGCAGTTCTTC.

The sample holds a few counts of this clonotype. The gene calls are TRBV7-9 and TRBJ2-7; perhaps TRBD1 as D (7 bases). The CDR3 totals 12 residues. V lost 10 bases, J lost 1 base, and 11 bases lay in between. The germline CDR1 and CDR2 sequences are SEHNR and FQNEAQ (reference sequence). CDR3 in amino acids: CATRGDSYEQYF. For the CDR3, the DNA is TGTGCCACCAGGGGGGATTCCTACGAGCAGTACTTC.

This clonotype was recorded many times. CDR3 loop: CASSFRDRDSSYEQYF. The CDR3 bases are TGTGCCAGCAGCTTCCGTGACAGGGACAGCTCCTACGAGCAGTACTTC. The chain links TRBV7-9 to TRBJ2-7; the match to TRBD1 covers 7 bases. V shed 3 bases, J shed 0 bases, and the junction held 8 bases outside the gene matches. The CDR3 consists of 16 residues. Per the germline V gene, CDR1 is SEHNR and CDR2 is FQNEAQ (reference sequence).

The rearrangement links TRBV7-9 to TRBJ2-1, with TRBD2 matching 9 bases. The CDR3 runs to 16 residues. The V segment lost 3 bases and the J segment 5 bases; nucleotides outside the gene matches: 8. Germline V lookup: CDR1 SEHNR, CDR2 FQNEAQ (reference sequence). The CDR3: CASSFGGGAINNEQFF. CDR3 bases: TGTGCCAGCAGCTTCGGCGGGGGGGCCATAAACAATGAGCAGTTCTTC.

This clonotype appeared many times. The CDR3 nucleotides read TGTGCCAGCAGCCTTAGAGGTGGGGGACTAGCGGGGGTAAATGAGCAGTTCTTC. Translated: CASSLRGGGLAGVNEQFF. The V and J genes are TRBV11-2 and TRBJ2-1, with TRBD2 identical over 14 bases. Germline V gene sequence: CDR1 SGHAT, CDR2 FQNNGV. J gave up 7 bases and V 5 bases, and 13 bases lay outside the gene matches. The CDR3 is made up of 18 amino acids. The whole variable domain, filled in from reference TRBV11-2 and TRBJ2-1, reads EAGVAQSPRYKIIEKRQSVAFWCNPISGHATLYWYQQILGQGPKLLIQFQNNGVVDDSQLPKDRFSAERLKGVDSTLKIQPAKLEDSAVYLCASSLRGGGLAGVNEQFFGPGTRLTVL.

This clonotype was found many times. The J gene is TRBJ2-5, the V gene TRBV15; 7 bases are a match to TRBD1. J was trimmed by 6 bases and V by 5 bases; bases with no gene match: 15. The CDR3 runs to 16 residues. Germline V gene lookup returns CDR1 LNHNV and CDR2 YYDKDF (reference sequence). CDR3 nucleotides: TGTGCCACCAGCTCCTGGACAGGCCCGAAGAGGAAGACCCAGTACTTC. Translation: CATSSWTGPKRKTQYF.